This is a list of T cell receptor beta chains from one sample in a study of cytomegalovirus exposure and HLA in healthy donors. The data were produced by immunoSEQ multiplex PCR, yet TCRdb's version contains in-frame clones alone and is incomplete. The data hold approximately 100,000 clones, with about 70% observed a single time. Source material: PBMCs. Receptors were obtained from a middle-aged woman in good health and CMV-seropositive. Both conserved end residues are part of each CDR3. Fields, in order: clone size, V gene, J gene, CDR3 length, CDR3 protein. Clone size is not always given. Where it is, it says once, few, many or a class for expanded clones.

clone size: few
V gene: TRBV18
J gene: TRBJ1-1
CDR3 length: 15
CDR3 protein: CASSPEQARASEAFF

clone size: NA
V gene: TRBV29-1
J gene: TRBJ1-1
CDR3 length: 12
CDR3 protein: CSGYRGRTEAFF

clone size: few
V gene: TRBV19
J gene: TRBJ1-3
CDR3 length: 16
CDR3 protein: CASSIADSRSGNTIYF

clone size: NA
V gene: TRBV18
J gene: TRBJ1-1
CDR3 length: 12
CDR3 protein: CASSPSQGLAFF

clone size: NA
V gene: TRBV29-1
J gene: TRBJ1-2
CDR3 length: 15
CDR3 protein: CSVRDRGTPSYGYTF

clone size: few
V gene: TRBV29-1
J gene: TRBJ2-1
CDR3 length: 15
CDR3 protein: CSVDRAARSYNEQFF

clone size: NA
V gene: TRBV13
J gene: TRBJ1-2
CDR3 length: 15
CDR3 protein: CASSVRDRGMYGYTF

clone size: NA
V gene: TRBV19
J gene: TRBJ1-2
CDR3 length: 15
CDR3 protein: CASSMDSKANYGYTF

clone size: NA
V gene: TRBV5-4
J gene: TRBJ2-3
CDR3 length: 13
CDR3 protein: CATWRGLTDTQYF

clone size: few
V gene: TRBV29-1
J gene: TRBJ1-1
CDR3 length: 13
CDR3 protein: CSAGTAGGAEAFF

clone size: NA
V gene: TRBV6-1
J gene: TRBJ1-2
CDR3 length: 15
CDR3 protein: CASSALTQGNYGYTF

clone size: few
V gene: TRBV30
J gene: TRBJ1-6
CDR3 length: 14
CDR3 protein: CAWSVGQGNSPLHF

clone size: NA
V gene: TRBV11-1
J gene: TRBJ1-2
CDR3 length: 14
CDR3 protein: CASSLAGQIYGYTF

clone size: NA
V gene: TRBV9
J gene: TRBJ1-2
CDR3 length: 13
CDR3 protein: CASSATTGGGYTF

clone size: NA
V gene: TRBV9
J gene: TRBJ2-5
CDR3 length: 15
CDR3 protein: CASSVATGQQETQYF

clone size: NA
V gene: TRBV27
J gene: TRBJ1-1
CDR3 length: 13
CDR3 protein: CASSPGVNTEAFF

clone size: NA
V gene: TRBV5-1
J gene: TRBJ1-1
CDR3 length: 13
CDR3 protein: CASSSLGDTEAFF

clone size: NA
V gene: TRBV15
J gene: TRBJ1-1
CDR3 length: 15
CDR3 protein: CATSREGRLNTEAFF

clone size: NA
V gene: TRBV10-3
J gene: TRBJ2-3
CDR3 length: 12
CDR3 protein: CAISESENTQYF

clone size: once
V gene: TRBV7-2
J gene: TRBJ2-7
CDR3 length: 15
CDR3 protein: CASSLMQGNPTEQYF

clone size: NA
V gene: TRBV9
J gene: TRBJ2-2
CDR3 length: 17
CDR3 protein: CASSVALETSGTGELFF

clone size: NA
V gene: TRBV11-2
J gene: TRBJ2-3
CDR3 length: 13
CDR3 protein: CASSPTFPDTQYF

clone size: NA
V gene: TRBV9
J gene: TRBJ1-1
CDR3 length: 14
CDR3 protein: CASSEGGRKAEAFF

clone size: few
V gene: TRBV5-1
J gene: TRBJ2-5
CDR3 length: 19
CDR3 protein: CASSIWTSGGVQRKETQYF

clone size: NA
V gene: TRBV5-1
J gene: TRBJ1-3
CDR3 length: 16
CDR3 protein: CASSRGGRGTENTIYF

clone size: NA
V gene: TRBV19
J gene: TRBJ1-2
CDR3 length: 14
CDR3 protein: CASRPTGGDDGYTF

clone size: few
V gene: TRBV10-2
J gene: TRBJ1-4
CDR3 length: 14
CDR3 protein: CASRESGSNEKLFF

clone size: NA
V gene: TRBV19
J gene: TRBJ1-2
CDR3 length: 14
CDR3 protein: CASSAQVLNYGYTF

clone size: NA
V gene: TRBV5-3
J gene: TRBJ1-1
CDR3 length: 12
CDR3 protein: CARSLGSTEAFF

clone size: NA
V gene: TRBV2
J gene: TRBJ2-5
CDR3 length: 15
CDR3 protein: CASSEGGTIQETQYF

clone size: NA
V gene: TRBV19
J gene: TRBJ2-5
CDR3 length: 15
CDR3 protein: CASRGLAGGLETQYF

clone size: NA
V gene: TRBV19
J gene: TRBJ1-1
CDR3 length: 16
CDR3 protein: CASSIGLKLRNTEAFF

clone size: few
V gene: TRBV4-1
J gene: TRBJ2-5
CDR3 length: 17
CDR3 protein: CASSQSGQGALQETQYF

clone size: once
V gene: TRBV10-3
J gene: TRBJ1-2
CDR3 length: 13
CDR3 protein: CAISDRVEDGYTF

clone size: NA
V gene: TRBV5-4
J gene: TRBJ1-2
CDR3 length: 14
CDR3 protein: CASSFPLGGDGYTF

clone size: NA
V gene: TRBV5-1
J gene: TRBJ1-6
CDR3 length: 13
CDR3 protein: CASQSEASSPLHF

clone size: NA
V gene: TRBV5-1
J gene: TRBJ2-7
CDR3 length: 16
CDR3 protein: CASSKALSSGQTGQYF

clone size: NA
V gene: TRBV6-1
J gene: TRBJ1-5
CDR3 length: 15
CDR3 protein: CASSESWTQNQPQHF

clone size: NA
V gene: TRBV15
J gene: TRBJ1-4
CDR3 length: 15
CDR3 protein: CATSLTPDTSEKLFF

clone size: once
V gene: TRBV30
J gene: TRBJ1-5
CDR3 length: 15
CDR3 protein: CAWSTTGMLNQPQHF

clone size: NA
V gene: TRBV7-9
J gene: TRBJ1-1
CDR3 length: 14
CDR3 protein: CASSQHRLDTEAFF

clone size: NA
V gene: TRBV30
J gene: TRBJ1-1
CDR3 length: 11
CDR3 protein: CAWNRVTEAFF

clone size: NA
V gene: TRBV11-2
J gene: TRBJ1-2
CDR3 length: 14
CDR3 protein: CASSLDQGNYGYTF

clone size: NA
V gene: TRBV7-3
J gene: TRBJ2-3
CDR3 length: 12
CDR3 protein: CASSLNGDTQYF